This TCR beta chain was sequenced in a study of human T cells and chemical hapten exposure. As for the study in general: Sensitization involved placing 2% DPC onto a roughly 2 cm by roughly 2 cm region of upper inner arm skin. Largely, small differences in pooled library volume made per-sample TCR yields vary.

Points on this clonotype: Antigen: not known.

CDR1 is SGHRS and CDR2 is YFSETQ in the germline V gene. The CDR3 covers 14 residues. V lost 5 bases and J lost 4; bases outside the gene matches: 3. The sample's time point: patch test 3, about 24 weeks after DPC sensitization. Documented treatment: therapeutic diphenylcyclopropenone sensitization with weekly scalp DPC. TCRdb passed the RACE reads through MiXCR, listing each CDR3 protein once. The sample lists 100,000 or so distinct CDR3 sequences; roughly a third were seen once. Findings of the study overall: PT1 expanded TCR counts correlated positively with patch test score.

The sample here was whole blood, taken in connection with sensitization to the hapten diphenylcyclopropenone (DPC). This chain uses TRBV5-1 with TRBJ2-7; 13 nucleotides agree with TRBD2. The sequence was collected from a man aged 35 to 55 with alopecia areata. Some clones in this sample may be carry-over from other donors' samples. The CDR3 DNA sequence: TGCGCCAGCAGAAGGACTAGCGGGAGTTACGAGCAGTACTTC. It encodes CASRRTSGSYEQYF.